A selection of T cell receptor beta chains follows, all from one sample in a study of T cells in Graves' hyperthyroidism and ophthalmopathy. TCRdb fed the multiplex PCR reads into MiXCR, producing one record per CDR3 protein. The sample lists some 600,000 distinct CDR3 sequences, approximately 14% occurring once. The sequenced material came from blood. The receptors derive from a woman in her thirties with Graves' hyperthyroidism that later progressed to Graves' ophthalmopathy. Each CDR3 is given with its conserved first and last residue. A D gene is named only where the DNA matches it firmly. Some rows have no size entry. The others give once, few or many, or a class for an expanded clone.

TRBJ1-2,many,TRBD1,TRBV6-1,TGTGCCAGCAGTGATACGGGGACAGCCCTGTTCTATGGCTACACCTTC,CASSDTGTALFYGYTF
TRBJ1-6,many,TRBD1,TRBV2,TGTGCCAGCAGTGAAGGACAGGGGGCTTTGACTTCACCCCTCCACTTT,CASSEGQGALTSPLHF
TRBJ2-5,NA,TRBD2,TRBV19,TGTGCCAGTAGCCCCGGGGGGGCGCTTTCGGAGACCCAGTACTTC,CASSPGGALSETQYF
TRBJ1-2,NA,TRBD1,TRBV9,TGTGCCAGCAGCTCCTCAGGGGGGAGAGATGGCTACACCTTC,CASSSSGGRDGYTF
TRBJ2-1,NA,TRBD2,TRBV4-1,TGCGCCAGCAGCCAAGTCAGCACTAGCGGGACCAATGAGCAGTTCTTC,CASSQVSTSGTNEQFF
TRBJ2-5,many,NA,TRBV7-2,TGTGCCAGCAGCCCCAAAAGGCGGGAGACCCAGTACTTC,CASSPKRRETQYF
TRBJ2-7,NA,TRBD2,TRBV27,TGTGCCAGCTACGGACTAGGTCAAGACCCTATCACCTACGAGCAGTACTTC,CASYGLGQDPITYEQYF
TRBJ2-6,few,TRBD2,TRBV28,TGTGCCAGCAGGCCACCGCCCGGACTAGCGGGAGAGTCGGGGGCCAACGTCCTGACTTTC,CASRPPPGLAGESGANVLTF
TRBJ2-3,few,NA,TRBV9,TGTGCCAGCAGCGTAGAGATGTTTCCCACAGATACGCAGTATTTT,CASSVEMFPTDTQYF
TRBJ2-3,many,NA,TRBV7-2,TGTGCCAGCAGCTTAGCCCAGCTGGCCACGCAGTATTTT,CASSLAQLATQYF
TRBJ2-7,many,NA,TRBV12-3/TRBV12-4,TGTGCCAGCAGTTCGTCCGGGGCCCCGAGCTCCTACGAGCAGTACTTC,CASSSSGAPSSYEQYF
TRBJ1-6,many,TRBD1,TRBV6-1,TGTGCCAGCAGCAACGGGGACAGATCTTTAAATTCACCCCTCCACTTT,CASSNGDRSLNSPLHF
TRBJ2-3,many,NA,TRBV9,TGTGCCAGCAGCGTAGGGGCCCTAGTATTCGATACGCAGTATTTT,CASSVGALVFDTQYF
TRBJ1-1,many,NA,TRBV7-9,TGTGCCAGCAACGAACCTACGGGAACTGAAGCTTTCTTT,CASNEPTGTEAFF
TRBJ2-7,many,NA,TRBV7-9,TGTGCCAGCAGCTTAGAGGGCTGGGAGCAGTACTTC,CASSLEGWEQYF
TRBJ2-5,NA,NA,TRBV7-9,TGTGCCAGCAGCGGAATCGGGATAGGGGAGACCCAGTACTTC,CASSGIGIGETQYF
TRBJ1-6,many,TRBD1,TRBV27,TGTGCCAGCACAGGACAGGTCGAGCGTTCACCCCTCCACTTT,CASTGQVERSPLHF
TRBJ2-3,medium-sized,TRBD2,TRBV2,TGTGCCAGCAGTGAAGCGGCGGGAGGGTTCGATACGCAGTATTTT,CASSEAAGGFDTQYF
TRBJ1-1,NA,NA,TRBV11-2,TGTGCCAGCAGCTTAGCTGAGGGGGGTATGTACACTGAAGCTTTCTTT,CASSLAEGGMYTEAFF
TRBJ2-1,NA,TRBD2,TRBV5-4,TGTGCCAGCAGCTTGGTGCGGACTAGCGGGCTCGTCTACAATGAGCAGTTCTTC,CASSLVRTSGLVYNEQFF